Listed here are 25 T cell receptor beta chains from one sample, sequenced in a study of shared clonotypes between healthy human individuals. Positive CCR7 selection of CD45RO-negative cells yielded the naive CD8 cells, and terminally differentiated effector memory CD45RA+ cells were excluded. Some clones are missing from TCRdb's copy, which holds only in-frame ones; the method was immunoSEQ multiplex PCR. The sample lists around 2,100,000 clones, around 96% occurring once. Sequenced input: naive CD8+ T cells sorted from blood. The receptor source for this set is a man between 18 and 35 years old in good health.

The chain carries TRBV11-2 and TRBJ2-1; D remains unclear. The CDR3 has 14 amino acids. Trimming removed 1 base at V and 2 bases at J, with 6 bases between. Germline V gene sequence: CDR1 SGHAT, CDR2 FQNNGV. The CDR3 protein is CASSLVSPYNEQFF. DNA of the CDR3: TGTGCCAGCAGCTTAGTGTCCCCCTACAATGAGCAGTTCTTC.

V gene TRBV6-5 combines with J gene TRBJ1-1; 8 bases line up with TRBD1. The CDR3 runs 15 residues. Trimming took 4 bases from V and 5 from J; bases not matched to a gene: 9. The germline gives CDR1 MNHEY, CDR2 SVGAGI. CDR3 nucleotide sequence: TGTGCCAGCAGTTTAGGACAGGGTACCCGAACTGAAGCTTTCTTT. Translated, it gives CASSLGQGTRTEAFF.

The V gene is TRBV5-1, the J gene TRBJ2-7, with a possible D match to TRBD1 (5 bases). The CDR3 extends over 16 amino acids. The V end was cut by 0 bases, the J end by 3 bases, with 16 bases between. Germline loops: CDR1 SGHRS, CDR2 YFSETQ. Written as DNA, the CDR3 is TGCGCCAGCAGCTTGGATTCGGACACTTTTTACTACGAGCAGTACTTC. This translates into CASSLDSDTFYYEQYF.

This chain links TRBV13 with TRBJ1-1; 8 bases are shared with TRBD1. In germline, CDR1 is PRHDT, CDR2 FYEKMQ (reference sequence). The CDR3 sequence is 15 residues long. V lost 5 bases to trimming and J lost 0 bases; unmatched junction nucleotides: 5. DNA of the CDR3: TGTGCCAGCAGCCCTCGGACAGGGTTGAACACTGAAGCTTTCTTT. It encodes CASSPRTGLNTEAFF.

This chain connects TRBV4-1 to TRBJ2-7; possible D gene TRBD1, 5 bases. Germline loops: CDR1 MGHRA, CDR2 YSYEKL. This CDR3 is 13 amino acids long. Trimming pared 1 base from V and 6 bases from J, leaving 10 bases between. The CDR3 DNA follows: TGCGCCAGCAGCCAAGTCCAGGGCGTCGAGCAGTACTTC. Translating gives CASSQVQGVEQYF.

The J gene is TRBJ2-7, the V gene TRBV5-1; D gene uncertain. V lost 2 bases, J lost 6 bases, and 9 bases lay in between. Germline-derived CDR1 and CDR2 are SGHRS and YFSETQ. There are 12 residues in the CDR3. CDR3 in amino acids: CASSLSPPEQYF. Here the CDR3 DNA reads TGCGCCAGCAGCTTAAGTCCTCCCGAGCAGTACTTC.

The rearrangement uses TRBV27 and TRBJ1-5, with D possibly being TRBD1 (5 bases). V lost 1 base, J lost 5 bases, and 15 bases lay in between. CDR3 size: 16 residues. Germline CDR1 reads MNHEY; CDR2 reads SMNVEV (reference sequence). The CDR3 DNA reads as TGTGCCAGCAGTTTATTCGCAGGGATGAAGGATCAGCCCCAGCATTTT. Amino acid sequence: CASSLFAGMKDQPQHF.

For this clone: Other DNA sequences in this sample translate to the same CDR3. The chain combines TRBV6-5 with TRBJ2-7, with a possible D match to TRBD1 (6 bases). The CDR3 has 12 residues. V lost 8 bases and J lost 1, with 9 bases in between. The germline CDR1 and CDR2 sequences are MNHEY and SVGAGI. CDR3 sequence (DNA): TGTGCCAGCCGGGACATTTCCTACGAGCAGTACTTC. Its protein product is CASRDISYEQYF.

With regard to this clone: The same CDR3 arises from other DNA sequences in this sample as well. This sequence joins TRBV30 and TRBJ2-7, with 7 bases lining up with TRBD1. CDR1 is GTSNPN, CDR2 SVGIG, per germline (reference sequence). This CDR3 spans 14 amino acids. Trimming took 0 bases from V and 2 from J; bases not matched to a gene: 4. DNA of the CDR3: TGTGCCTGGAGTGTCCCAGGGGGAACCTACGAGCAGTACTTC. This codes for CAWSVPGGTYEQYF.

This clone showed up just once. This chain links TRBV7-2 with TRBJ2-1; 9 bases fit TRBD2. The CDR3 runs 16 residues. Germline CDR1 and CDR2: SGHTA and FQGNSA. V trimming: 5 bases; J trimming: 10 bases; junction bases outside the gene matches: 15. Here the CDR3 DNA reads TGTGCCAGCAGCAACCTCTTGGCGGGGGGGCCCCGGGAGCAGTTCTTC. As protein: CASSNLLAGGPREQFF.

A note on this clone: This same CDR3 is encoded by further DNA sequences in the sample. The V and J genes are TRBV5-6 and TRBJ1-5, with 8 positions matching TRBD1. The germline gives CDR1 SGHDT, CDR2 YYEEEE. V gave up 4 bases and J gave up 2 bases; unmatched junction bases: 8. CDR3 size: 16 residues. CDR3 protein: CASSLGQGRGNQPQHF. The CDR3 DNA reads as TGTGCCAGCAGCCTTGGACAGGGTCGAGGCAATCAGCCCCAGCATTTT.

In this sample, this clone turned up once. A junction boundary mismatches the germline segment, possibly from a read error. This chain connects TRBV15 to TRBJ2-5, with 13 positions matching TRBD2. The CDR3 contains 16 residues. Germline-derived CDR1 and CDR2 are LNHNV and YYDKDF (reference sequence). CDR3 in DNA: TGTGCCACCAGCGGAGAACTAGCGGGGGGGCCGGAGACCCAGTACTTC. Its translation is CATSGELAGGPETQYF.

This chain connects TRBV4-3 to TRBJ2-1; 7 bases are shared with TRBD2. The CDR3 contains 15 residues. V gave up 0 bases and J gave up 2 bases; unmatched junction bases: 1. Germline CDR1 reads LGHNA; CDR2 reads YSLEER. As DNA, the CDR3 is TGCGCCAGCAGCCAAGAGCGGGGGACCTACAATGAGCAGTTCTTC. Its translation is CASSQERGTYNEQFF.

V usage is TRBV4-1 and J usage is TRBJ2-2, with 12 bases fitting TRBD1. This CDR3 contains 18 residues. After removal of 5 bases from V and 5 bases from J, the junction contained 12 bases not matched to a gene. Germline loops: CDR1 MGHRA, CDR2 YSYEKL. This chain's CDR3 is CASSFPGTGGEVTGELFF. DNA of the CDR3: TGCGCCAGCAGCTTCCCCGGGACAGGGGGCGAAGTTACCGGGGAGCTGTTTTTT.

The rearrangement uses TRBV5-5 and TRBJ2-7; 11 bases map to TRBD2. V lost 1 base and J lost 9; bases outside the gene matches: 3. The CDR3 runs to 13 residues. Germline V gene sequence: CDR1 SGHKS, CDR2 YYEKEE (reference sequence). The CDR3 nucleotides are TGTGCCAGCAGCTTGACTAGCGGGAGTGGGCAGTACTTC. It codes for CASSLTSGSGQYF.

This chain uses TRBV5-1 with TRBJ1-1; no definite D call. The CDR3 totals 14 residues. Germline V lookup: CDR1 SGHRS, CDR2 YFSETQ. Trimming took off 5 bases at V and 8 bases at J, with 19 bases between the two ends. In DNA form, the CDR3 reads TGCGCCAGCAGGCCGGACCCTAAGCTTCAAGAAGCTTTCTTT. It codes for CASRPDPKLQEAFF.

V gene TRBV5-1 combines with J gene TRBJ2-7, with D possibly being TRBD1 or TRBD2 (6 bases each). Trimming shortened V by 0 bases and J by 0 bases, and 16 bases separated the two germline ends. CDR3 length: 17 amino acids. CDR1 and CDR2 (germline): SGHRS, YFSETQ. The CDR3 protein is CASSLVVNRGDSYEQYF. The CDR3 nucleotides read TGCGCCAGCAGCTTGGTCGTGAATAGGGGGGACTCCTACGAGCAGTACTTC.

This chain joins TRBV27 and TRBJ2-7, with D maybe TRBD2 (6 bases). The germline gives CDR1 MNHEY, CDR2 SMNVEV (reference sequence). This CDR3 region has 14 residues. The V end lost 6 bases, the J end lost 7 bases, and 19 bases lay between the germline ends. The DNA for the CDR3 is TGTGCCAGCAGCCCCTGGGCGGGGTCGGGGGAGCAGTACTTC. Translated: CASSPWAGSGEQYF.

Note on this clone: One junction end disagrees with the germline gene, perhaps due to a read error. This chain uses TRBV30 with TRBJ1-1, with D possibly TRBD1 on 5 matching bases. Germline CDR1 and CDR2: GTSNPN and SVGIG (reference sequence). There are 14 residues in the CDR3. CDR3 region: CARSSGDGFTEAFF. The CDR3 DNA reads TGTGCCAGGAGCTCGGGGGACGGGTTCACTGAAGCTTTCTTT.

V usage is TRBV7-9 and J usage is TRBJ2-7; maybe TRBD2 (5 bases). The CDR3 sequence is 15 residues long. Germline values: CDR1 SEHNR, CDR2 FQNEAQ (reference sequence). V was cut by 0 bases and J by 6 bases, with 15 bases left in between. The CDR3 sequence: CASSLARGRSGEQYF. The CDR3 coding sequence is TGTGCCAGCAGCTTAGCGCGAGGGCGGTCTGGCGAGCAGTACTTC. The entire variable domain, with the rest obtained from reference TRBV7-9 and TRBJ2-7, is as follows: DTGVSQNPRHKITKRGQNVTFRCDPISEHNRLYWYRQTLGQGPEFLTYFQNEAQLEKSRLLSDRFSAERPKGSFSTLEIQRTEQGDSAMYLCASSLARGRSGEQYFGPGTRLTVT.

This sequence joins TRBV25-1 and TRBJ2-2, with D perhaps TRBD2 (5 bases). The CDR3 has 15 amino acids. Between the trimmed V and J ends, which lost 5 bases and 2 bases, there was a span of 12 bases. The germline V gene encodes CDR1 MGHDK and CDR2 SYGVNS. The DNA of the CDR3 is TGTGCCAGCAGTTTAGAGGGCAGAAACACCGGGGAGCTGTTTTTT. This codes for CASSLEGRNTGELFF.

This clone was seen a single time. The CDR3 loop is CASSPNPGGLSSYVNTEAFF. CDR3 DNA sequence: TGTGCCAGCAGCCCAAATCCTGGTGGACTCTCATCGTACGTGAACACTGAAGCTTTCTTT. The chain uses TRBV5-4 and TRBJ1-1; D not certain. Trimming pared 4 bases from V and 0 bases from J, leaving 28 bases between. Germline lookup yields CDR1 SGHNT and CDR2 YYREEE (reference sequence). The CDR3 runs 20 residues.

CDR3 region: CASWTGTREELFF. CDR3 bases: TGTGCCAGCTGGACCGGAACAAGGGAAGAGCTGTTTTTT. The rearrangement uses TRBV2 and TRBJ2-2; no firm D call. Deletions cut 8 bases from V and 11 bases from J, with 18 bases between. Per the germline V gene, CDR1 is SNHLY and CDR2 is FYNNEI. This CDR3 has 13 amino acids. The complete variable domain, with remaining parts taken from reference TRBV2 and TRBJ2-2, reads EPEVTQTPSHQVTQMGQEVILRCVPISNHLYFYWYRQILGQKVEFLVSFYNNEISEKSEIFDDQFSVERPDGSNFTLKIRSTKLEDSAMYFCASWTGTREELFFGEGSRLTVL.

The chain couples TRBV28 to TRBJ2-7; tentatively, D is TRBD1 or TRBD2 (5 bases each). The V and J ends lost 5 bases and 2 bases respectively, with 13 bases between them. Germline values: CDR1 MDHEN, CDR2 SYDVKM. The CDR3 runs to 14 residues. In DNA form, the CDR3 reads TGTGCCAGCAGTGACGCCGGGGCCACCTACGAGCAGTACTTC. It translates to CASSDAGATYEQYF.

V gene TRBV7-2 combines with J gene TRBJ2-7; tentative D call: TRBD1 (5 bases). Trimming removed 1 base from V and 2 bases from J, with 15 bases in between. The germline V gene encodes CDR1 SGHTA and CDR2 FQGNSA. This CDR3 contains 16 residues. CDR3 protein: CASSLGGQGFPYEQYF. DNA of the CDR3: TGTGCCAGCAGCTTAGGGGGCCAGGGTTTTCCCTACGAGCAGTACTTC.